The source of this T cell receptor (beta chain) is a study of identifying expanded T cells in peripheral blood. Germline V gene lookup returns CDR1 SGHNT and CDR2 YENEEA. Trimming pared 1 base from V and 2 bases from J, leaving 7 bases between. CDR3 length: 14 amino acids. Clones were read by immunoSEQ multiplex PCR, and TCRdb kept only the in-frame ones, dropping some. The sample consists of fewer than 55,000 clones, 82% of them appearing once. The TCR sequence derives from a person aged 18-70 years in good health. V is TRBV11-3 and J is TRBJ2-3, with D perhaps being TRBD1 or TRBD2 (5 bases each). The sample consisted of blood. In nucleotides, the CDR3 is TGTGCCAGCAGCTTAGGGGGGACCACAGATACGCAGTATTTT. Protein sequence: CASSLGGTTDTQYF.